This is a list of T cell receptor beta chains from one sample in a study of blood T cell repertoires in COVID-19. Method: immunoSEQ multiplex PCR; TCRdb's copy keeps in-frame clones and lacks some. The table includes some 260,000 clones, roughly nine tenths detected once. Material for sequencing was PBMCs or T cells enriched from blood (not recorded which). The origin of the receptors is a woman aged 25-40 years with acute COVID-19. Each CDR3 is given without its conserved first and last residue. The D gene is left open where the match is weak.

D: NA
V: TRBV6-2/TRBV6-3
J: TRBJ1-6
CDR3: ASSYSYRNSPLH

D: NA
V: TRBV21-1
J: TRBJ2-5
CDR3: ASSKGYRGETQY

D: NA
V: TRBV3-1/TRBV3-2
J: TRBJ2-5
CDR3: ASKAVYQETQY

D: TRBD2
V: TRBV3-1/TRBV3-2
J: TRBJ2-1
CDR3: ASSQDWTSGGVSNNEQF

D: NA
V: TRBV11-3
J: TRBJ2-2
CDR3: ASSLREQGGELF

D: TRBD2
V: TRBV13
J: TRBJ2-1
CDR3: ASSLVLAGPNEQF

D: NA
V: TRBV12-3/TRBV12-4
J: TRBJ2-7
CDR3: ASSLGDIYEQY

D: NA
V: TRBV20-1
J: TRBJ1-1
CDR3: SASLGVNTEAF

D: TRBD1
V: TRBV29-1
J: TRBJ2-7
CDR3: SVVRDRGYEQY

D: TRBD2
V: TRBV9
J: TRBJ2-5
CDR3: ASSVGLAGGPGETQY

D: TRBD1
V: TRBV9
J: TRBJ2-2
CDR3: ASSTRQGTAGELF

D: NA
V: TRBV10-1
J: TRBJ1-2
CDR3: ASRQSSYGYT

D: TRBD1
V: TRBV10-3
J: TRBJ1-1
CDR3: AISDPGQVPMNTEAF

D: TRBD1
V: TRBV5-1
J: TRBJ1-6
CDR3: ASSLPGQNSPLH

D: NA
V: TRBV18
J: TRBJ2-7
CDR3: ASSPPKPNEQY

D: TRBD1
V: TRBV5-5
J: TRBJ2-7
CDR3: ASSSMGRGFYEQY

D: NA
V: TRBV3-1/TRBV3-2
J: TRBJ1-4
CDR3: ASSPDWRNEKLF

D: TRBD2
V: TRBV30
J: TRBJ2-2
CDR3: AYTSGGARELF

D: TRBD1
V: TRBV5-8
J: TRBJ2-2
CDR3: ASSLGTVTTGELF

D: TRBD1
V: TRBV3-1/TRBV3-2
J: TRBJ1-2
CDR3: ASSQGGQHGYT

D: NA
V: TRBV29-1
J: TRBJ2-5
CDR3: SVGGRHSQGGRAQY

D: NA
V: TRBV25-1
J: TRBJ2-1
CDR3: ASSSGDEQF

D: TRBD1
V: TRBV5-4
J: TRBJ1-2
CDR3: ASSSGTENYGYT

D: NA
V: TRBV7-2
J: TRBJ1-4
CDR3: ASSFTGNEKLF

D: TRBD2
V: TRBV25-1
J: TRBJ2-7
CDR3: ASSSGASGRYEQY

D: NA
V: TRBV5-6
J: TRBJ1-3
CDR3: ASSPVRDSTGNTIY

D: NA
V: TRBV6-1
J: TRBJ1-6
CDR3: ASSDLQGNSPLH

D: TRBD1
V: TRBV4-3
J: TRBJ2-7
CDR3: ASSQESRGNYEQY

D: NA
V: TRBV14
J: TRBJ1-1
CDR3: ASSQTGNTEAF

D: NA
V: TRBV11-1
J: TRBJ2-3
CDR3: ASSPRVDTQY

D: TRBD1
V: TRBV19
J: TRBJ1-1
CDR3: ASSITGDTEAF

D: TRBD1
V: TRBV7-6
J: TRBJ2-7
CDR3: ASSLRTGNDEQY

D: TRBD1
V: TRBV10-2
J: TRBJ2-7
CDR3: ASSEGTGGSYEQY

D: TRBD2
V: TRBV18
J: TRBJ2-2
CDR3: ASSPLPPAGVSTGELF

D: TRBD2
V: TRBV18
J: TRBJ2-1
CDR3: ASSPPTSGRGYNEQF

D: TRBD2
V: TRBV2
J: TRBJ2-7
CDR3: ASRREGLVHEQY

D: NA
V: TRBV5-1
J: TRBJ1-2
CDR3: ASSPGLQVYGYT

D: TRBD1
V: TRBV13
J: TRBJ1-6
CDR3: ASSSQGVRSSPLH

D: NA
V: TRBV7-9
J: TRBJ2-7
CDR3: ASSQISYEQY

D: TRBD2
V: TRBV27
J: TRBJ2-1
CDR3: ASSLPRRAGGYNEQF

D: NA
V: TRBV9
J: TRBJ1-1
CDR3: ASSVTANTEAF

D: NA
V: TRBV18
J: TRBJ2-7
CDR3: ASSPPVKGINEQY

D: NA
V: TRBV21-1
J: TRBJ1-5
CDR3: ASSQVAGFDQPQH

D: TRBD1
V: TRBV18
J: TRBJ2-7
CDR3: ASSPQGVPSYEQY

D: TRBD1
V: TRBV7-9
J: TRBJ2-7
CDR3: ASSSYRDRDPYEQY

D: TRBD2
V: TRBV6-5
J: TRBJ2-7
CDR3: ASSSSSGGLYEQY

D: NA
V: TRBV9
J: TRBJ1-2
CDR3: ASSPQGNYGYT

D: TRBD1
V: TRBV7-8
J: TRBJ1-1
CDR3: ASSPIRTGENTEAF

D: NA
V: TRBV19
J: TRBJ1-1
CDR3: ASSILPNTEAF

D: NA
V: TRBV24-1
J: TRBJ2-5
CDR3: ATSDYVWGVGETQY

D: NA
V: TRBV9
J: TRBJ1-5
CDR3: ASSGGQSNQPQH

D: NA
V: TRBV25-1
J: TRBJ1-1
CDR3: ASSEDRQYTEAF